This TCR beta chain originates from a study of patients and donors after allogeneic stem cell transplantation. V dropped 1 base and J dropped 6; count of bases not matched to a gene: 11. Germline CDR1 and CDR2: SEHNR and FQNEAQ (reference sequence). The CDR3 runs to 16 residues. TCRdb re-analysed the RT-PCR reads in MiXCR, keeping a single row per CDR3 protein. The table includes 70,000 or so distinct CDR3 sequences, about 26% detected once. This clonotype occurred many times. Material for sequencing was blood, either unsorted or a sorted T cell fraction (not recorded which). The rearrangement links TRBV7-9 to TRBJ1-2; 7 bases fit TRBD1. This receptor was obtained from a human donor who was either an allogeneic HSCT recipient or a stem cell or donor lymphocyte infusion donor (not recorded which). It is not recorded whose cells these are; they may come from a transplant donor. The CDR3 is CASSLDDRERSNGYTF. The CDR3 region has the DNA TGTGCCAGCAGCTTAGACGACAGGGAAAGGTCGAATGGCTACACCTTC.